A selection of T cell receptor beta chains follows, all from one sample in a study of blood T cell repertoires in COVID-19. Using immunoSEQ multiplex PCR, the repertoire was profiled, and TCRdb retains in-frame clones only, with some absent. Among about 310,000 clones listed, over 75% were seen once. Sequenced material: peripheral blood. These receptors all stem from a man aged 45-60 years with active or convalescent COVID-19. The CDR3 runs from the conserved cysteine through the conserved F or W. The D gene is left open where the match is weak. Some rows have no size entry. The others give once, few or many, or a class for an expanded clone.

clone_size j_call d_call v_call cdr3_nt cdr3_aa
few TRBJ2-7 TRBD1 TRBV6-4 TGTGCCAGCAGTGACTCGTGGACAGGGTTTGCCCTAAGGCAGTACTTC CASSDSWTGFALRQYF
- TRBJ2-2 - TRBV4-1 TGCGCCAGCAGCCAAGTCACAGGCCCCGGGGAGCTGTTTTTT CASSQVTGPGELFF
- TRBJ2-1 TRBD2 TRBV7-3 TGTGCCAGCAGCCAGGGACTAGCGGGAGTTAATGAGCAGTTCTTC CASSQGLAGVNEQFF
- TRBJ2-5 TRBD2 TRBV28 TGTGCCAGCAGTTTAATGGTCGGACTAGCGCAAGAGACCCAGTACTTC CASSLMVGLAQETQYF
once TRBJ1-1 - TRBV29-1 TGCAGCGCTGTTAGGGGATTAAACACTGAAGCTTTCTTT CSAVRGLNTEAFF
once TRBJ2-3 TRBD2 TRBV3-1/TRBV3-2 TGTGCCAGCAGCCAAGGGAGCGGGGGGGCCGCAGATACGCAGTATTTT CASSQGSGGAADTQYF
- TRBJ1-1 TRBD1 TRBV6-5 TGTGCCAGCACCGAGAGGGGACAGGGAAAGACTGAAGCTTTCTTT CASTERGQGKTEAFF
- TRBJ1-1 - TRBV5-1 TGCGCCAGCACCTTTGGGGCAGAGAACACTGAAGCTTTCTTT CASTFGAENTEAFF
once TRBJ1-1 - TRBV5-1 TGCGCCAGCGCCAAGCAGGGAATGAACACTGAAGCTTTCTTT CASAKQGMNTEAFF
- TRBJ1-1 TRBD1 TRBV11-2 TGTGCCAGCAGCTTAGATTGGGACAGCACCTTGAACACTGAAGCTTTCTTT CASSLDWDSTLNTEAFF
- TRBJ1-1 - TRBV19 TGTGCCAGCCGCCGGACAGACTGGAACACTGAAGCTTTCTTT CASRRTDWNTEAFF
- TRBJ1-2 - TRBV30 TGTGCCTGGAGTGTAATCGGGGGGTATGGCTACACCTTC CAWSVIGGYGYTF
- TRBJ2-1 - TRBV3-1/TRBV3-2 TGTGCCAGCAGCCGAGTACGACAGCCCAATGAGCAGTTCTTC CASSRVRQPNEQFF
- TRBJ2-3 TRBD2 TRBV5-1 TGCGCCAGCAGCTTAATGACTAGCTTGGATACGCAGTATTTT CASSLMTSLDTQYF
- TRBJ2-7 TRBD1 TRBV5-1 TGCGCCAGCAGCTTGGAGGGGACAGAGATCTACGAGCAGTACTTC CASSLEGTEIYEQYF
- TRBJ1-1 - TRBV29-1 TGCAGCGTTGACATGGGGGGAACTGAAGCTTTCTTT CSVDMGGTEAFF
- TRBJ1-3 TRBD1 TRBV15 TGTGCCACCAGCTTCGATACAGGGGGCAACACCATATATTTT CATSFDTGGNTIYF
- TRBJ2-7 TRBD2 TRBV28 TGTGCCAGCAGTTTAGCGGGGGGGTCCTACGAGCAGTACTTC CASSLAGGSYEQYF
- TRBJ2-5 TRBD2 TRBV5-1 TGCGCCAGCATGGTTTCGCCAGCGGGAGGTGGGGAGACCCAGTACTTC CASMVSPAGGGETQYF
- TRBJ2-3 TRBD1 TRBV18 TGTGCCAGCTCTCAAACCGGGACAGGGGCTAGCACAGATACGCAGTATTTT CASSQTGTGASTDTQYF
- TRBJ2-2 TRBD2 TRBV2 TGTGCCAGCAGTGAACGTCTAGCGGGAGGGCCGGGAACCGGGGAGCTGTTTTTT CASSERLAGGPGTGELFF
- TRBJ2-4 - TRBV18 TGTGCCAGCTCACCACTTTCAGGATTTTCATCACGCGTGCCAAACATTCAGTACTTC CASSPLSGFSSRVPNIQYF
- TRBJ2-2 - TRBV24-1 TGTGCCACCAGTGACGGGGGGCGGAACACCGGGGAGCTGTTTTTT CATSDGGRNTGELFF
- TRBJ1-1 - TRBV18 TGTGCCAGCTCACCACCCACAAACACTGAAGCTTTCTTT CASSPPTNTEAFF
- TRBJ1-1 - TRBV4-3 TGCGCCAGCGCCGTCAGGTTGAACACTGAAGCTTTCTTT CASAVRLNTEAFF
- TRBJ2-7 - TRBV5-1 TGCGCCAGCAGCTTGGCTAGATCCTACGAGCAGTACTTC CASSLARSYEQYF
- TRBJ1-2 - TRBV19 TGTGCCAGTAGTATTGGCCAGGGATCTACCACTAACTATGGCTACACCTTC CASSIGQGSTTNYGYTF
- TRBJ1-6 TRBD1 TRBV7-2 TGTGCCAGCAGCACACCGGGACAGCTCAATTCACCCCTCCACTTT CASSTPGQLNSPLHF
- TRBJ2-1 TRBD1 TRBV7-2 TGTGCCAGCAGCCTGCGGGCAGGGGGCGGCTCCTACGGGATCAATGAGCAGTTCTTC CASSLRAGGGSYGINEQFF
- TRBJ2-7 - TRBV6-4 TGTGCCAGCAGTGACCCGGGGGACAGTTTCTCCTACGAGCAGTACTTC CASSDPGDSFSYEQYF
- TRBJ2-4 TRBD2 TRBV3-1/TRBV3-2 TGTGCCAGCAGCCAAGAGGCCCCGGGACTAGCGGGGGGGGAGCACATTCAGTACTTC CASSQEAPGLAGGEHIQYF
- TRBJ2-7 - TRBV10-1 TGCGCCAGCAGTGAGTGGGCTCCCAGCGAGCAGTACTTC CASSEWAPSEQYF
- TRBJ2-2 - TRBV7-3 TGTGCCAGCAGCTCCAAGCTCACCGGGGAGCTGTTTTTT CASSSKLTGELFF
- TRBJ2-2 TRBD1 TRBV14 TGTGCCAGCAGCCCCCCGACTCCCGGGGACAGGGGGCATGTAGGCCTGGGCGGGGAGCTGTTTTTT CASSPPTPGDRGHVGLGGELFF
- TRBJ2-7 TRBD2 TRBV12-5 TGTGCTAGTGGTTTGGTTTATTTGTTAGCGGGTGGCGAGCAGTACTTC CASGLVYLLAGGEQYF
many TRBJ2-2 - TRBV7-8 TGTGCCAGCAGCCGAGGAGGTGACAACACCGGGGAGCTGTTTTTT CASSRGGDNTGELFF
- TRBJ1-1 - TRBV6-5 TGTGCCAGCAGTTACTCTTCTGACTCTATCCGATCTGAAGCTTTCTTT CASSYSSDSIRSEAFF
once TRBJ2-7 TRBD1 TRBV28 TGTGCCAGCAGGGGATGGACAGGTACCTACGAGCAGTACTTC CASRGWTGTYEQYF
- TRBJ1-1 TRBD1 TRBV28 TGTGCCAGCAGAATTACCGTAGGGGGCAGTGAAGCTTTCTTT CASRITVGGSEAFF
- TRBJ2-3 TRBD2 TRBV5-5 TGTGCCAGCAGCCACGGGACTAGCGGGAGGGCGGTAGATACGCAGTATTTT CASSHGTSGRAVDTQYF
- TRBJ1-6 TRBD1 TRBV5-1 TGCGCCAGCAGCTTACAGGGGAGCTCCTATAATTCACCCCTCCACTTT CASSLQGSSYNSPLHF
- TRBJ1-5 TRBD1 TRBV28 TGTGCCAGCAGCCTCGACAGGGGCAATCAGCCCCAGCATTTT CASSLDRGNQPQHF
- TRBJ2-1 TRBD2 TRBV18 TGTGCCAGCTCACCTCCGGCTAGCGGGGGGAGCGGTGAGCAGTTCTTC CASSPPASGGSGEQFF
- TRBJ2-7 - TRBV6-5 TGTGCCAGCAGTTACTATAGCGAGCAGTACTTC CASSYYSEQYF
- TRBJ1-2 - TRBV3-1/TRBV3-2 TGTGCCAGCAGCCAAGATTCGGGCAGCGGGGGCTACACCTTC CASSQDSGSGGYTF
- TRBJ2-3 - TRBV6-7 TGTGCCAGCAGTTACTCGGCATCTAGCACAGATACGCAGTATTTT CASSYSASSTDTQYF
- TRBJ1-1 TRBD1 TRBV7-2 TGTGCCAGCACCGAGCAGACAGGGGGCGTTACTGAAGCTTTCTTT CASTEQTGGVTEAFF
- TRBJ1-2 - TRBV4-2 TGTGCCAGCAGCCAAGATCGGCGGAGCTACACCTTC CASSQDRRSYTF
- TRBJ1-4 - TRBV25-1 TGTGCCAGCAGTGAAACAGGGCAGGAAAAACTGTTTTTT CASSETGQEKLFF
- TRBJ2-7 TRBD2 TRBV7-9 TGTGCCAGCAGCTACTCGTCGGGGGGGAACGAGCAGTACTTC CASSYSSGGNEQYF
- TRBJ1-1 TRBD1 TRBV11-2 TGTGCCAGCATCTTGGACAGGGAGGGGGTAGCTTTCTTT CASILDREGVAFF
- TRBJ2-5 - TRBV5-4 TGTGCCAGCAGCTTGGTAGGGGCGAAGACCCAGTACTTC CASSLVGAKTQYF
- TRBJ1-5 - TRBV6-2/TRBV6-3 TGTGCCAGCAGTTACTCGAGGGCGCAAAACAATCAGCCCCAGCATTTT CASSYSRAQNNQPQHF